Sequencing of this T cell receptor beta chain was carried out in a study of Ad26.COV2.S vaccination and SARS-CoV-2 variants. Points from the study as a whole: Vaccine and placebo recipients had comparable breadth of non-spike TCRs.

The treatment: 15 to 20 received Ad26.COV2.S at low or high dose, single or two shots; roughly five received placebo; per-sample allocation not given. Day 63 after the first vaccine or placebo injection was the time point for sampling. As concerns this clone: Its antigen remains unidentified.

The repertoire was sequenced with immunoSEQ multiplex PCR; TCRdb's copy has only in-frame clones and lacks some. This sample has 300,000 to 400,000 clones, with around 88% found just once. With 1 base clipped from V and 0 bases from J, the junction kept 5 bases outside the gene matches. The V gene's germline CDR1 is MGHRA and CDR2 YSYEKL. The CDR3 runs 16 residues. This clonotype originated in a person aged 18 to 59 who received the Ad26.COV2.S COVID-19 vaccine or a placebo. The V call is TRBV4-1, the J call TRBJ2-7, with 8 bases lining up with TRBD1. Sequences were derived from peripheral blood, sampled in a trial of Ad26.COV2.S vaccine versus placebo. The DNA for the CDR3 is TGCGCCAGCAGCCAAGCGCCGGACAGGGCCTCCTACGAGCAGTACTTC. Protein: CASSQAPDRASYEQYF.